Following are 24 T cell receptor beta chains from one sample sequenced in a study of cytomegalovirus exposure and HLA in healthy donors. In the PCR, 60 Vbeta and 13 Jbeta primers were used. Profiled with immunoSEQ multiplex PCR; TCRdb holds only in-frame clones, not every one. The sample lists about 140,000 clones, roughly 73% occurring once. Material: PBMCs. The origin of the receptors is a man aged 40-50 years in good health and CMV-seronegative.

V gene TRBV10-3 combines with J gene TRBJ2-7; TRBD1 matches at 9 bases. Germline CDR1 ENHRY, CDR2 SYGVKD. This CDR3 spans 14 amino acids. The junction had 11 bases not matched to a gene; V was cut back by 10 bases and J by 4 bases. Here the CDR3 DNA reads TGTGCCACTAGCCCCGGGACAGGGATTTACGAGCAGTACTTC. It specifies CATSPGTGIYEQYF.

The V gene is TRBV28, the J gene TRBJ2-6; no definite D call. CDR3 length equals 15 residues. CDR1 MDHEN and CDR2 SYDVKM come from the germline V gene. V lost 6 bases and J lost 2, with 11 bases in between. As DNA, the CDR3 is TGTGCCAGCAGACCTGAGAGTGCTGGGGCCAACGTCCTGACTTTC. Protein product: CASRPESAGANVLTF.

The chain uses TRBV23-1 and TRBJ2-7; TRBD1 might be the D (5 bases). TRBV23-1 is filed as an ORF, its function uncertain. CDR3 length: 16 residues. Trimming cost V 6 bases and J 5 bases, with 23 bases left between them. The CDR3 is CASSPHPGQGWDEQYF. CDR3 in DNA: TGCGCCAGCAGCCCGCACCCCGGGCAGGGCTGGGACGAGCAGTACTTC.

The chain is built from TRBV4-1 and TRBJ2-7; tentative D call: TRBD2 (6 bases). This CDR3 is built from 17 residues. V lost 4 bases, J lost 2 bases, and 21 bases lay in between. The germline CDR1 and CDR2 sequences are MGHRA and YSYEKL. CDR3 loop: CASSPTPGTYSTYEQYF. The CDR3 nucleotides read TGCGCCAGCAGCCCTACTCCGGGGACTTACTCCACCTACGAGCAGTACTTC.

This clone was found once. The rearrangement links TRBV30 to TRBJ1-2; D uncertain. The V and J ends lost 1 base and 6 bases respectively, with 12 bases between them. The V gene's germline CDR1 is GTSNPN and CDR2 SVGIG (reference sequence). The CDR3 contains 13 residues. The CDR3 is CAWSDEKEHGYTF. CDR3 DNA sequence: TGTGCCTGGAGTGACGAAAAAGAGCATGGCTACACCTTC. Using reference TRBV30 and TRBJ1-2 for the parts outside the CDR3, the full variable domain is SQTIHQWPATLVQPVGSPLSLECTVEGTSNPNLYWYRQAAGRGLQLLFYSVGIGQISSEVPQNLSASRPQDRQFILSSKKLLLSDSGFYLCAWSDEKEHGYTFGSGTRLTVV.

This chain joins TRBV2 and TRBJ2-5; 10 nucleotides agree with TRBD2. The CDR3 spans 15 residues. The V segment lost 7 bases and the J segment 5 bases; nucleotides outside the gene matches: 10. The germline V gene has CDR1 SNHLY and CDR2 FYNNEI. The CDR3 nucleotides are TGTGCCAGCATTTTAGCGGGGGGCCCAGGCGAGACCCAGTACTTC. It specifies CASILAGGPGETQYF.

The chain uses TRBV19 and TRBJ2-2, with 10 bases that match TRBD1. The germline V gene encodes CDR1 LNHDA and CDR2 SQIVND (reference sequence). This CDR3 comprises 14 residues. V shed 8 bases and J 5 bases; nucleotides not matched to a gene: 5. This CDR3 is CASLDRGVTGELFF. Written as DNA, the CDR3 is TGTGCCAGTTTGGACAGGGGGGTAACCGGGGAGCTGTTTTTT.

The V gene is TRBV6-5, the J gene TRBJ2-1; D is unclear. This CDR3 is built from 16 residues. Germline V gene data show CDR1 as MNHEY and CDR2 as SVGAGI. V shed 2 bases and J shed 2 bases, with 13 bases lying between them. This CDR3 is CASSYRYLVPYNEQFF. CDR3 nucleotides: TGTGCCAGCAGTTACCGCTACTTAGTGCCCTACAATGAGCAGTTCTTC.

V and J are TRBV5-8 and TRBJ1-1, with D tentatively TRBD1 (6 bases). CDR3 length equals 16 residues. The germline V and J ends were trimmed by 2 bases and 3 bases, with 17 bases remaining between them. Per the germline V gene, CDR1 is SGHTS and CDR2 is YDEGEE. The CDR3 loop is CASSFRDKQDDTEAFF. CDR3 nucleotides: TGTGCCAGCAGCTTTAGGGACAAACAAGACGACACTGAAGCTTTCTTT.

The CDR3: CASRRSTGGGYTF. The CDR3 DNA follows: TGTGCCAGCAGACGAAGTACCGGGGGGGGCTACACCTTC. The rearrangement uses TRBV7-2 and TRBJ1-2, with D maybe TRBD1 (5 bases). Germline V gene sequence: CDR1 SGHTA, CDR2 FQGNSA. The ends were cut back, 6 bases at V and 8 bases at J, with 16 bases in the middle. This CDR3 comprises 13 residues.

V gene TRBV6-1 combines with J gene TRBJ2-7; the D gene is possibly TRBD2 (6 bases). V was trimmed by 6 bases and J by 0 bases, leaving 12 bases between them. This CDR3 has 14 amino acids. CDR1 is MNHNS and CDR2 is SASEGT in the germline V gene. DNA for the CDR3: TGTGCCAGCAGACGGGACTTCTCCTCCTACGAGCAGTACTTC. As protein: CASRRDFSSYEQYF.

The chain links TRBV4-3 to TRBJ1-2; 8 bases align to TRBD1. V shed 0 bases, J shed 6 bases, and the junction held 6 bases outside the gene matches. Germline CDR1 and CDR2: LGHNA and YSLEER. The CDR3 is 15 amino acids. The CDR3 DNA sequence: TGCGCCAGCAGCCAAGATCCAGGACAGGGAGATGGCTACACCTTC. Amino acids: CASSQDPGQGDGYTF.

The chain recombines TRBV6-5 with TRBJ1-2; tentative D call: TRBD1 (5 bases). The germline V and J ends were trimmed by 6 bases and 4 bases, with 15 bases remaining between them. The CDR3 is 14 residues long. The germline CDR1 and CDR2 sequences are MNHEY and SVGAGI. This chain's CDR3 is CASSRRDLRYGYTF. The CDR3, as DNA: TGTGCCAGCAGCCGGAGGGACCTCCGCTATGGCTACACCTTC.

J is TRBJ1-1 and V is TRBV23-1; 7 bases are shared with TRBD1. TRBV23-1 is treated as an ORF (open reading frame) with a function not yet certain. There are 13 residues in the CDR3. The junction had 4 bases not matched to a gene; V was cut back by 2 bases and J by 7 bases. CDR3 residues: CASSQPDRYEAFF. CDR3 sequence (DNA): TGCGCCAGCAGTCAACCGGACAGGTATGAAGCTTTCTTT.

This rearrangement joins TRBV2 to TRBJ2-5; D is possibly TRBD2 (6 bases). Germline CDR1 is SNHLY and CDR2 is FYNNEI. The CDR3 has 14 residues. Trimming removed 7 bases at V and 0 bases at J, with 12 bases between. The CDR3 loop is CASTSTRNQETQYF. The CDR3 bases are TGTGCCAGCACTTCGACTAGAAACCAAGAGACCCAGTACTTC.

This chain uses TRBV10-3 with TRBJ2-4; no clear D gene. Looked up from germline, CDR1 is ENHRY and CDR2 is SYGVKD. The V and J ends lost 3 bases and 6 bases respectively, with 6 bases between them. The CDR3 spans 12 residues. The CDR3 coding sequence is TGTGCCATCAGTGATACGAGAAACATTCAGTACTTC. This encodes CAISDTRNIQYF.

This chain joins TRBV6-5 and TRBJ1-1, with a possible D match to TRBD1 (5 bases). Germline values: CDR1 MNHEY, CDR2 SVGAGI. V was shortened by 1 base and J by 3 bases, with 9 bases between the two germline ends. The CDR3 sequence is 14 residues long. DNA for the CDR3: TGTGCCAGCAGTTACTACAGGCCTGACACTGAAGCTTTCTTT. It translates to CASSYYRPDTEAFF.

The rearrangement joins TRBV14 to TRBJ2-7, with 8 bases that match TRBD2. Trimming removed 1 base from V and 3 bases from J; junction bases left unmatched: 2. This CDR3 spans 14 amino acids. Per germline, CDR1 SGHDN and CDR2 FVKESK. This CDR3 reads CASSQASGYYEQYF. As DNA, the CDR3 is TGTGCCAGCAGCCAAGCTAGCGGGTACTACGAGCAGTACTTC. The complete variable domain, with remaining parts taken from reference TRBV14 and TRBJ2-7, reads EAGVTQFPSHSVIEKGQTVTLRCDPISGHDNLYWYRRVMGKEIKFLLHFVKESKQDESGMPNNRFLAERTGGTYSTLKVQPAELEDSGVYFCASSQASGYYEQYFGPGTRLTVT.

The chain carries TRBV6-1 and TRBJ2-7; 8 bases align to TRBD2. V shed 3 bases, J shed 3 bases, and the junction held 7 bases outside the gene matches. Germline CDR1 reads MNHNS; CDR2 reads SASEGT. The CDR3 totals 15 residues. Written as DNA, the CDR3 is TGTGCCAGCAGTGACCGACCGGGGGGGGGCTACGAGCAGTACTTC. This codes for CASSDRPGGGYEQYF.

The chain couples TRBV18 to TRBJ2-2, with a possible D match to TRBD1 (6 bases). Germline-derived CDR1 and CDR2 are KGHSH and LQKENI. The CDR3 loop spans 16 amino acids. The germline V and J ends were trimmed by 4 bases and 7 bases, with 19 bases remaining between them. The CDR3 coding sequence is TGTGCCAGCTCACTTTCTTCTCGCGGACAGTTCGGGGAGCTGTTTTTT. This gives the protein CASSLSSRGQFGELFF.

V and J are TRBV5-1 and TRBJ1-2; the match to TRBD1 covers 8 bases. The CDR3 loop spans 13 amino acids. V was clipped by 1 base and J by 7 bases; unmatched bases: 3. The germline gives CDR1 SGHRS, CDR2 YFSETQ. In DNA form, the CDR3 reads TGCGCCAGCAGCTTGAGACAGGGGACTGGCTACACCTTC. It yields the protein CASSLRQGTGYTF.

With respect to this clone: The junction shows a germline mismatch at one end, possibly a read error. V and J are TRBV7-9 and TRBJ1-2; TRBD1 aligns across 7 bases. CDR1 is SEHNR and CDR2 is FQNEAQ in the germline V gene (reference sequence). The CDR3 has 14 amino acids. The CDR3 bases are TGTGCCAGCAGCTTAGGACAGGGCGCTTATGGCTGCACCTTC. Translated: CASSLGQGAYGCTF.

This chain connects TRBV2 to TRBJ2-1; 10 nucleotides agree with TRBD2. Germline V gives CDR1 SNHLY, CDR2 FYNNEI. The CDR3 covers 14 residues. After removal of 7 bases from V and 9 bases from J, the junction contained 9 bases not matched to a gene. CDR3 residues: CASNLGLADTEQFF. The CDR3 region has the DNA TGTGCCAGCAACTTAGGACTAGCGGACACTGAGCAGTTCTTC.

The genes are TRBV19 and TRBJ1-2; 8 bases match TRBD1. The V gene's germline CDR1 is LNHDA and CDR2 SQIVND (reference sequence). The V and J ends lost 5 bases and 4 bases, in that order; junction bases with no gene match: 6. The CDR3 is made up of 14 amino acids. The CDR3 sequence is CASSPRDRPYGYTF. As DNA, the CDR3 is TGTGCCAGTAGTCCCCGGGACAGGCCCTATGGCTACACCTTC.